This T cell receptor (beta chain) derives from a study of human T cells and chemical hapten exposure. Described time point: pre-sensitization, week 0. Treatment given: therapeutic diphenylcyclopropenone sensitization with weekly scalp DPC. In germline, CDR1 is KGHSH, CDR2 LQKENI. V dropped 5 bases and J dropped 0 bases, with 11 bases sitting between them. CDR3 length: 15 amino acids. This clonotype was observed at least ten times. A single record per CDR3 protein comes from TCRdb applying MiXCR to the RACE reads. The sample records about 77,000 distinct CDR3 sequences, 12% to 15% being singletons. The chain has TRBV18 and TRBJ1-3; D gene unclear. The source of this sequence is a woman between 45 and 60 years old with alopecia areata. Some clones in this sample may be carry-over from other donors' samples. Sequencing was performed on whole blood, taken in connection with sensitization to the hapten diphenylcyclopropenone (DPC). This chain's CDR3 is CASSNGPISGNTIYF. In DNA form, the CDR3 reads TGTGCCAGCTCAAATGGACCGATCTCTGGAAACACCATATATTTT.